What follows describes a single T cell receptor beta chain. Its matching antigen is unknown. Deletions cut 7 bases from V and 4 bases from J, with 17 bases between. The CDR3 is made up of 16 amino acids. The germline V gene has CDR1 MDHEN and CDR2 SYDVKM. Before thyroid surgery, none of the patients had received any treatment. The data derive from a study of metastatic and nonmetastatic thyroid tumors. The overall study: A comparison of repertoires was made across blood and tumor or nodule tissue from malignant and benign thyroid patients. Study-wide results and caveats: Reported TCR beta diversity, measured in blood and tumor, was significantly higher for malignant thyroid tumors than for benign nodules.

Original processing notes: A classifier for distant metastasis in papillary thyroid cancer was constructed using CDR3 differences observed across clinicopathological groups. TCRdb reassembled clones from the PCR reads with MiXCR. These V and J calls derive from TCRdb rather than the authors' analysis. The sample includes about 62,000 clones, 4% to 4.5% of them seen just once. Sequencing used blood. The clonotype originates from a female donor with papillary thyroid cancer or a benign thyroid nodule (not recorded which). Some clones in this sample may be carry-over from other donors' samples. The chain links TRBV28 to TRBJ2-6; TRBD1 might be the D (6 bases). The CDR3 reads CASTEEPGTGANVLTF. The CDR3 bases are TGTGCCAGCACCGAAGAGCCTGGGACAGGGGCCAACGTCCTGACTTTC.